This T cell receptor beta chain was recovered during a study of shared clonotypes between healthy human individuals. General study results and limits: Inspection by rarefaction showed sorted-subset sequencing to be incomplete despite large depth.

The protocol was immunoSEQ multiplex PCR, while the TCRdb copy is restricted to in-frame clones and leaves out a portion. This table has about 1 million clones, roughly 70% appearing once. To note about this clone: Its antigen remains unknown.

The V end lost 5 bases, the J end lost 0 bases, and 13 bases lay between the germline ends. This CDR3 is built from 14 residues. Looked up from germline, CDR1 is GTSNPN and CDR2 is SVGIG (reference sequence). The chain has TRBV30 and TRBJ1-1, with a weak D call TRBD1 (6 bases). Specimen: memory CD4+ T cells sorted from blood. Regarding subset: CD45RA-negative fraction. The receptor was derived from a man aged 18 to 30 in good health. The CDR3 loop is CAWSQGPMNTEAFF. CDR3 bases: TGTGCCTGGTCCCAGGGGCCCATGAACACTGAAGCTTTCTTT.